This TCR beta chain comes out of a study of regulatory T cells in long-lasting Graves disease. Study in general: Duration of antithyroid drug therapy among newly diagnosed Graves' patients was under 3 months. Study-wide results and limits: Lower TCR diversity characterized persistent Graves' patients relative to newly diagnosed patients. Blood alone, not thyroid tissue, was studied.

The CDR3 sequence is 13 residues long. V was pared by 5 bases and J by 2 bases, with 8 bases between. Germline V gene data show CDR1 as SGHVS and CDR2 as FNYEAQ. To make TCR beta libraries, researchers used iRepertoire HTBI primers and Arm-PCR of CDR3 regions. In TCRdb, the multiplex PCR reads were re-called with MiXCR into one record per CDR3 protein. Of about 530,000 distinct CDR3 sequences in the sample, about 16% are singletons; the top ten hold 20% to 25%. Time point denoted: newly diagnosed GD, antithyroid drugs for less than 3 months. Construction of the TCR library relied on RNA isolated from PBMCs. This clonotype was seen more than once but under ten times. Its specificity is not known. These records were also assigned to another study, of T cells in Graves' hyperthyroidism and ophthalmopathy.

This sequence joins TRBV7-6 and TRBJ2-3; D is unclear. The source of this sequence is a woman between 40 and 65 years old with Graves disease. The sample here was peripheral blood mononuclear cells (PBMCs), taken at new diagnosis, from a patient treated with antithyroid drugs. CDR3 sequence reads: CASSRAPTDTQYF. CDR3 coding DNA: TGTGCCAGCAGCCGTGCCCCCACAGATACGCAGTATTTT.